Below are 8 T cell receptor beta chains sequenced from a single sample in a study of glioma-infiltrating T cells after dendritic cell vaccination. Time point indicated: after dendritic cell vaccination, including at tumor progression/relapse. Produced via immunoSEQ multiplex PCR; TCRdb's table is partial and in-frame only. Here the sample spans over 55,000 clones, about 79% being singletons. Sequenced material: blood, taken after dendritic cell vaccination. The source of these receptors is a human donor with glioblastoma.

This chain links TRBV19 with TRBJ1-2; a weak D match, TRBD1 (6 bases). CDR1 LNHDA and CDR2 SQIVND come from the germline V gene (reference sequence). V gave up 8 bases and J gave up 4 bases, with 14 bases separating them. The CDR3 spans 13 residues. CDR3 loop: CASRDIVFYGYTF. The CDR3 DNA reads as TGTGCCAGTCGGGACATCGTGTTCTATGGCTACACCTTC.

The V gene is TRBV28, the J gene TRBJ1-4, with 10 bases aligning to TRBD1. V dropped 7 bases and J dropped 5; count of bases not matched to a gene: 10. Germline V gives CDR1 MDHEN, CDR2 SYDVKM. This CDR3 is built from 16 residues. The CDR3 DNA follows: TGTGCCAGCACGAGCTTAGACAGGGGGCGCAATGAAAAACTGTTTTTT. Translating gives CASTSLDRGRNEKLFF.

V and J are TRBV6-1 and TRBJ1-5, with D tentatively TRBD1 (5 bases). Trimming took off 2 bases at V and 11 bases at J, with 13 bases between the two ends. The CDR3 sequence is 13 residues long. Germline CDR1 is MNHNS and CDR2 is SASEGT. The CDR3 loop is CASSELGVEAQHF. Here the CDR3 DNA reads TGTGCCAGCAGTGAATTAGGGGTCGAAGCCCAGCATTTT.

CDR3 nucleotides: TGTGCCATTGACAGTGGGACTGAAGCTTTCTTT. It yields the protein CAIDSGTEAFF. This chain connects TRBV7-9 to TRBJ1-1; possibly TRBD1 for D (5 bases). The CDR3 has 11 amino acids. Germline V gene lookup returns CDR1 SEHNR and CDR2 FQNEAQ (reference sequence). V was cut by 10 bases and J by 5 bases, with 11 bases left in between.

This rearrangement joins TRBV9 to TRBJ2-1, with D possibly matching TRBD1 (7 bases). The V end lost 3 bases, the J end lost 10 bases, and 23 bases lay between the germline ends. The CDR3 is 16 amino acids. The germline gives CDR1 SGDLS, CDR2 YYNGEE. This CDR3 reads CASSAVEGAVFEEQFF. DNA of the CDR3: TGTGCCAGCAGCGCTGTGGAGGGGGCTGTCTTCGAGGAGCAGTTCTTC.

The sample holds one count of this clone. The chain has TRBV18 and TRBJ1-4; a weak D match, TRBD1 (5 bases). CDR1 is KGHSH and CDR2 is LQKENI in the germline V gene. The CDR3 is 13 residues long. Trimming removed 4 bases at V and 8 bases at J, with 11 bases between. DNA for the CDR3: TGTGCCAGCTCACATAGGGAGGGGGAAAAACTGTTTTTT. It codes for CASSHREGEKLFF. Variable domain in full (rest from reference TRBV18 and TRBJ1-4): NAGVMQNPRHLVRRRGQEARLRCSPMKGHSHVYWYRQLPEEGLKFMVYLQKENIIDESGMPKERFSAEFPKEGPSILRIQQVVRGDSAAYFCASSHREGEKLFFGSGTQLSVL.

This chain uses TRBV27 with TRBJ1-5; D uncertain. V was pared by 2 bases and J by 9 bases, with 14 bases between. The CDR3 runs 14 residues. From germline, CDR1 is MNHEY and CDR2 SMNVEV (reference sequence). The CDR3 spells CASSLTRSGVPQHF. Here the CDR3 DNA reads TGTGCCAGCAGTTTAACAAGAAGTGGAGTGCCCCAGCATTTT.

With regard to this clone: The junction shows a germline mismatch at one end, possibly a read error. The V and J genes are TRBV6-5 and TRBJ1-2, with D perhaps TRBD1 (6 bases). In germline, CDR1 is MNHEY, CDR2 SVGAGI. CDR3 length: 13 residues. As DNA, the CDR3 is TGTGCCAGCAGTTCGGGACACAATCCATCTTTCGCCTTC. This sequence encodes CASSSGHNPSFAF.